These 21 T cell receptor beta chains were all obtained from the same sample, sequenced in a study of cytomegalovirus exposure and HLA in healthy donors. PCR employed 60 Vbeta and 13 Jbeta primers. Sequencing used immunoSEQ multiplex PCR; TCRdb keeps in-frame clones, though not all of them. In the table there are around 91,000 clones, approximately 78% of which are singletons. The sequencing input was PBMCs. These receptors were obtained from a male donor in good health and CMV-seropositive.

The chain is built from TRBV14 and TRBJ2-1, with TRBD1 as a possible D gene (6 bases). V shed 4 bases and J shed 7 bases, with 8 bases lying between them. CDR3 length equals 12 residues. CDR1 and CDR2 (germline): SGHDN, FVKESK. In DNA form, the CDR3 reads TGTGCCAGCAGCCCCGACAGGAATGAGCAGTTCTTC. The encoded protein is CASSPDRNEQFF.

The V and J genes are TRBV5-1 and TRBJ2-1; 7 bases map to TRBD1. The CDR3 has 15 amino acids. The V and J ends lost 2 bases and 0 bases, in that order; junction bases with no gene match: 2. CDR1 and CDR2 from the germline V gene are SGHRS and YFSETQ. CDR3 amino acids: CASSFRDSSYNEQFF. The CDR3 nucleotides are TGCGCCAGCAGCTTCCGGGACAGCTCCTACAATGAGCAGTTCTTC.

This chain uses TRBV28 with TRBJ2-5, with 7 bases aligning to TRBD2. The CDR3 has 16 residues. Germline-derived CDR1 and CDR2 are MDHEN and SYDVKM. V trimming: 6 bases; J trimming: 3 bases; junction bases outside the gene matches: 13. As DNA, the CDR3 is TGTGCCAGCAGCGATCCCCAGGCGGGAGTGGAAGAGACCCAGTACTTC. Its translation is CASSDPQAGVEETQYF.

In this sample, this clone turned up once. The rearrangement joins TRBV5-4 to TRBJ2-1, with 7 positions matching TRBD1. V lost 4 bases and J lost 0; bases outside the gene matches: 4. The germline gives CDR1 SGHNT, CDR2 YYREEE (reference sequence). This CDR3 is 15 amino acids long. The CDR3 bases are TGTGCCAGCAGCCTTAGGACAGGCTCCTACAATGAGCAGTTCTTC. Its translation: CASSLRTGSYNEQFF.

This sequence joins TRBV5-5 and TRBJ2-7, with a possible D match to TRBD2 (6 bases). V lost 4 bases to trimming and J lost 1 base, with 15 bases between them. This CDR3 region has 15 residues. From germline, CDR1 is SGHKS and CDR2 YYEKEE (reference sequence). The chain's CDR3 is CASSVEGWRSYEQYF. The DNA for the CDR3 is TGTGCCAGCAGCGTGGAGGGTTGGAGGTCCTACGAGCAGTACTTC.

V gene TRBV12-5 combines with J gene TRBJ1-1; maybe TRBD1 (6 bases). Looked up from germline, CDR1 is LGHNT and CDR2 is FRNRAP. The CDR3 loop spans 12 amino acids. V lost 5 bases, J lost 7 bases, and 11 bases lay in between. The CDR3 DNA reads as TGTGCTAGTGGTGCCGGACAGATTGAAGCTTTCTTT. Translated: CASGAGQIEAFF.

The chain recombines TRBV27 with TRBJ2-7; 8 positions agree with TRBD2. Losses at the gene ends were 0 bases for V and 3 bases for J; bases not matched to a gene: 7. The CDR3 is 16 amino acids. The germline V gene encodes CDR1 MNHEY and CDR2 SMNVEV (reference sequence). The CDR3 DNA is TGTGCCAGCAGTTTATCGGGACTAGATTTGGTCTACGAGCAGTACTTC. This gives the protein CASSLSGLDLVYEQYF.

The chain couples TRBV9 to TRBJ2-7; 10 nucleotides align to TRBD1. Unmatched junction bases numbered 2, after V lost 0 bases and J lost 2 bases. Germline CDR1 is SGDLS and CDR2 is YYNGEE. The CDR3 runs 15 residues. CDR3 coding DNA: TGTGCCAGCAGCGTAGAGGGACAGGGGACCTACGAGCAGTACTTC. This sequence encodes CASSVEGQGTYEQYF.

This chain uses TRBV7-2 with TRBJ1-5; possibly TRBD1 for D (5 bases). The V end lost 1 base, the J end lost 5 bases, and 18 bases lay between the germline ends. This CDR3 is built from 17 residues. Germline V CDR1 and CDR2: SGHTA, FQGNSA. This chain's CDR3 is CASSLGSGGVIDQPQHF. The CDR3 bases are TGTGCCAGCAGCTTAGGGTCTGGGGGGGTAATCGATCAGCCCCAGCATTTT.

The V gene is TRBV27, the J gene TRBJ2-2; 9 nucleotides agree with TRBD1. This CDR3 comprises 13 residues. Germline V gene data show CDR1 as MNHEY and CDR2 as SMNVEV (reference sequence). After removal of 5 bases from V and 9 bases from J, the junction contained 4 bases not matched to a gene. CDR3 DNA: TGTGCCAGCAGTGGACAGGGGTCGAGGGAGCTGTTTTTT. This translates into CASSGQGSRELFF.

V is TRBV7-9 and J is TRBJ2-5; 9 bases line up with TRBD1. CDR1 is SEHNR and CDR2 is FQNEAQ in the germline V gene (reference sequence). The CDR3 runs to 14 residues. After removal of 3 bases from V and 3 bases from J, the junction contained 2 bases not matched to a gene. The CDR3 sequence: CASSFWTGEETQYF. Here the CDR3 DNA reads TGTGCCAGCAGCTTCTGGACAGGGGAAGAGACCCAGTACTTC.

This chain uses TRBV15 with TRBJ1-1; maybe TRBD1 (6 bases). Germline values: CDR1 LNHNV, CDR2 YYDKDF (reference sequence). Trimming took 5 bases from V and 0 from J, leaving 10 bases between them. The CDR3 contains 14 residues. CDR3 in amino acids: CATSYRELNTEAFF. CDR3 nucleotide sequence: TGTGCCACCAGCTACAGGGAGTTGAACACTGAAGCTTTCTTT.

The chain couples TRBV19 to TRBJ2-7, with TRBD2 as a possible D gene (6 bases). Trimming shortened V by 5 bases and J by 4 bases, and 9 bases separated the two germline ends. The CDR3 sequence is 12 residues long. CDR1 and CDR2 from the germline V gene are LNHDA and SQIVND (reference sequence). DNA of the CDR3: TGTGCCAGTAGTGCCGGGGGATACGAGCAGTACTTC. It translates to CASSAGGYEQYF.

V and J are TRBV27 and TRBJ2-7; 7 bases line up with TRBD2. Germline lookup yields CDR1 MNHEY and CDR2 SMNVEV (reference sequence). The V gene end was trimmed by 0 bases and the J gene end by 2 bases; junction bases not matched to a gene: 4. This CDR3 has 15 residues. In DNA form, the CDR3 reads TGTGCCAGCAGTTTATCCGGGGGGTACGCCTACGAGCAGTACTTC. As protein: CASSLSGGYAYEQYF.

This rearrangement joins TRBV29-1 to TRBJ1-4; 9 bases agree with TRBD1. The J segment lost 5 bases and the V segment lost 6 bases, leaving 1 base of the junction unmatched. The CDR3 spans 12 residues. Per germline, CDR1 SQVTM and CDR2 ANQGSEA. CDR3 protein: CSVGTGNEKLFF. The CDR3 nucleotides are TGCAGCGTGGGGACAGGGAATGAAAAACTGTTTTTT.

The rearrangement joins TRBV11-2 to TRBJ2-7; 7 bases are shared with TRBD2. Losses at the gene ends were 0 bases for V and 0 bases for J; bases not matched to a gene: 2. CDR3 length: 15 residues. Germline CDR1 and CDR2: SGHAT and FQNNGV. The CDR3 is CASSLDGRSSYEQYF. In DNA form, the CDR3 reads TGTGCCAGCAGCTTAGACGGGAGGAGCTCCTACGAGCAGTACTTC. The variable domain in full, with the rest retrieved from reference TRBV11-2 and TRBJ2-7, is EAGVAQSPRYKIIEKRQSVAFWCNPISGHATLYWYQQILGQGPKLLIQFQNNGVVDDSQLPKDRFSAERLKGVDSTLKIQPAKLEDSAVYLCASSLDGRSSYEQYFGPGTRLTVT.

In the case of this clone: An end of the junction differs from the germline gene, which may be a read error. The chain links TRBV7-9 to TRBJ1-1; 7 bases agree with TRBD1. Germline CDR1 SEHNR, CDR2 FQNEAQ (reference sequence). The CDR3 extends over 15 amino acids. The CDR3 DNA follows: TGTGCCAGCAGTCTCGCTTCAGGGGGGAACCCTGAAGCTTTCTTT. Protein product: CASSLASGGNPEAFF. The variable domain in full, with the rest retrieved from reference TRBV7-9 and TRBJ1-1, is DTGVSQNPRHKITKRGQNVTFRCDPISEHNRLYWYRQTLGQGPEFLTYFQNEAQLEKSRLLSDRFSAERPKGSFSTLEIQRTEQGDSAMYLCASSLASGGNPEAFFGQGTRLTVV.

This clone was seen once. The genes are TRBV9 and TRBJ1-2, with 7 bases that match TRBD1. This CDR3 is 14 amino acids long. Germline V gene lookup returns CDR1 SGDLS and CDR2 YYNGEE. After removal of 2 bases from V and 4 bases from J, the junction contained 5 bases not matched to a gene. The CDR3 spells CASSVRDRVYGYTF. CDR3 DNA: TGTGCCAGCAGCGTCCGGGACAGAGTCTATGGCTACACCTTC.

The rearrangement links TRBV2 to TRBJ1-2; TRBD1 agrees at 7 bases. This CDR3 is built from 14 residues. The germline CDR1 and CDR2 sequences are SNHLY and FYNNEI. Trimming cost V 10 bases and J 10 bases; bases outside gene matches: 18. The CDR3 here is CANQGGFGGEDYTF. The CDR3 nucleotides are TGTGCCAACCAGGGGGGCTTCGGGGGTGAGGACTACACCTTC.

The chain has TRBV29-1 and TRBJ2-1, with D possibly matching TRBD2 (6 bases). V gave up 3 bases and J gave up 8 bases, with 14 bases separating them. The CDR3 is made up of 13 amino acids. Germline V gives CDR1 SQVTM, CDR2 ANQGSEA. The CDR3 loop reads CSVDDGGVYEQFF. The CDR3 DNA is TGCAGCGTTGATGATGGCGGGGTCTATGAGCAGTTCTTC.

The chain carries TRBV6-1 and TRBJ1-1, with D possibly being TRBD1 (6 bases). This CDR3 spans 14 amino acids. V dropped 11 bases and J dropped 2 bases, with 18 bases sitting between them. Germline CDR1 is MNHNS and CDR2 is SASEGT. The CDR3 protein is CALAAGAGNTEAFF. The DNA for the CDR3 is TGTGCCCTAGCAGCGGGGGCCGGTAACACTGAAGCTTTCTTT.